The TCR beta chain described here comes from a study of early T cells in non-severe SARS-CoV-2 infection. Study in general: Unpaired chains resulted from sequencing bulk RNA of unsorted whole blood. Points from the study as a whole: Comparison of clonotypes with VDJdb favored anti-spike CD8 responses while missing private and CD4 specificities.

In germline, CDR1 is SGHNT, CDR2 YYREEE (reference sequence). The germline V and J ends were trimmed by 4 bases and 5 bases, with 12 bases remaining between them. This CDR3 is built from 13 residues. This clonotype was recorded a few times. Its antigen is undetermined. Each single cDNA molecule received a unique molecular identifier. TCRdb reanalysed the 5' RACE reads using MiXCR and keeps one entry per CDR3 protein. The sample lists about 58,000 distinct CDR3 sequences; around 11% were seen once. The chain combines TRBV5-4 with TRBJ2-5; D remains ambiguous. The source material was whole blood. The TCR sequence derives from an adult who was a healthcare worker with PCR-confirmed SARS-CoV-2 infection or an uninfected control (not recorded which). The CDR3 spells CASSQDIGETQYF. CDR3 DNA sequence: TGTGCCAGCAGCCAGGATATCGGGGAGACCCAGTACTTC.